The entry that follows covers one T cell receptor (beta chain) sequence. The antigen is unknown. PCR used 60 Vbeta primers and 13 Jbeta primers. Produced via immunoSEQ multiplex PCR; TCRdb's table is partial and in-frame only. The data show over 150,000 clones, around 86% seen once. J lost 7 bases, V lost 0 bases, and 2 bases had no gene match. The CDR3 runs 15 residues. CDR1 is LGHNA, CDR2 YSLEER, per germline. The data are from a study of cytomegalovirus exposure and HLA in healthy donors. General observations from the study: Most of the TCR beta V segments (in an earlier analysis) were productive either about 90% or about 30% of the time.

The specimen was PBMCs. The V gene is TRBV4-3, the J gene TRBJ1-6, with 8 bases matching TRBD1. This clonotype was sampled from a human donor in good health. This chain's CDR3 is CASSQDRTGNSPLHF. CDR3 bases: TGCGCCAGCAGCCAAGATCGGACAGGGAATTCACCCCTCCACTTT.